This TCR beta chain was retrieved from a study of blood T cell repertoires in COVID-19. Study-wide background: Italy, Spain and the United States were the sources of the convalescent and acute COVID-19 samples. Nucleic acid was either cDNA or gDNA, and it came from T cells, B-cell-depleted T cells, or PBMCs.

Original analysis: Estimated nucleated cell counts came from reference gene primer amplification. The protocol was immunoSEQ multiplex PCR, while the TCRdb copy is restricted to in-frame clones and leaves out a portion. From that table come the V and J calls and clone size; the DNA was used to work out D and trimming. In the table there are around 300,000 clones, about nine tenths of which are singletons. CDR3 length: 15 amino acids. CDR1 and CDR2 from the germline V gene are SGDLS and YYNGEE. V was shortened by 4 bases and J by 6 bases, with 18 bases between the two germline ends. The TCR comes from a young man with active or convalescent COVID-19. The material sequenced was peripheral blood. This chain connects TRBV9 to TRBJ2-3, with D possibly being TRBD1 (6 bases). CDR3 sequence (DNA): TGTGCCAGCAGCCCTAGTAGTCCAGGGGTGGATACGCAGTATTTT. This translates into CASSPSSPGVDTQYF.